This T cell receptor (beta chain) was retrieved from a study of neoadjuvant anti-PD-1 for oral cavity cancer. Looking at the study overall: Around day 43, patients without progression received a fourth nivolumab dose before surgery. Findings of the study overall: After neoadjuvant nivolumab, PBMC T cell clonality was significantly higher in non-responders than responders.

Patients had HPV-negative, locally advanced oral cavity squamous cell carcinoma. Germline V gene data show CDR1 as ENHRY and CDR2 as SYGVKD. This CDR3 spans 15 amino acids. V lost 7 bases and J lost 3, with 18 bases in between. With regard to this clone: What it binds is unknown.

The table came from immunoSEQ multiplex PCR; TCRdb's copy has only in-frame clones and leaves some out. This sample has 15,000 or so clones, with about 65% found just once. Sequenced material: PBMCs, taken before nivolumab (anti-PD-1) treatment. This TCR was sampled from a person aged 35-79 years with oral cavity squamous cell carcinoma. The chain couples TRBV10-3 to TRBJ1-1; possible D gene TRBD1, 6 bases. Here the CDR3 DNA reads TGTGCCATCACCCCTCGGGGGGCAGGGGACACTGAAGCTTTCTTT. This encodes CAITPRGAGDTEAFF.